The 32 T cell receptor beta chains given below trace back to one sample, sequenced in a study of blood T cell repertoires in COVID-19. Assay: immunoSEQ multiplex PCR; the TCRdb copy retains only in-frame clones and omits some. The data show 150,000 or so clones, roughly 84% seen once. Sequencing was performed on peripheral blood. The receptors derive from a woman aged 55-69 years with acute or convalescent COVID-19.

This chain connects TRBV5-1 to TRBJ1-1, with 8 bases matching TRBD1. Germline CDR1 reads SGHRS; CDR2 reads YFSETQ. The CDR3 sequence is 14 residues long. V dropped 3 bases and J dropped 1; count of bases not matched to a gene: 2. CDR3 DNA sequence: TGCGCCAGCAGCTCAGGACAGGGGAACACTGAAGCTTTCTTT. Amino acids: CASSSGQGNTEAFF.

CDR3 coding DNA: TGTGCCAGCAGTCGGACAGGGAGCACCGGGGAGCTGTTTTTT. It yields the protein CASSRTGSTGELFF. This chain uses TRBV28 with TRBJ2-2; 8 positions match TRBD1. CDR1 MDHEN and CDR2 SYDVKM come from the germline V gene. CDR3 length: 14 amino acids. V gave up 5 bases and J gave up 4 bases; unmatched junction bases: 3.

This chain joins TRBV4-3 and TRBJ2-1; 11 bases match TRBD2. CDR3 length equals 17 residues. Germline V CDR1 and CDR2: LGHNA, YSLEER. Trimming took 3 bases from V and 2 from J; bases not matched to a gene: 6. DNA for the CDR3: TGCGCCAGCAGCCAGGCATCTAGCGGGGGGACCTACAATGAGCAGTTCTTC. It specifies CASSQASSGGTYNEQFF.

The V gene is TRBV3-1 (or the pseudogene TRBV3-2), the J gene TRBJ1-1; 10 nucleotides align to TRBD1. V lost 4 bases and J lost 5; bases outside the gene matches: 7. The CDR3 consists of 15 residues. Germline V lookup: CDR1 LGHDT, CDR2 YNNKEL (reference sequence). This CDR3 is CASSLRQGARTEAFF. CDR3 bases: TGTGCCAGCAGCCTTCGACAGGGGGCCCGAACTGAAGCTTTCTTT.

The chain has TRBV30 and TRBJ2-1, with TRBD2 matching 9 bases. CDR1 and CDR2 from the germline V gene are GTSNPN and SVGIG (reference sequence). The J segment lost 0 bases and the V segment lost 2 bases, leaving 2 bases of the junction unmatched. The CDR3 runs to 15 residues. CDR3 loop: CAWSRRGGSYNEQFF. CDR3 DNA: TGTGCCTGGAGTAGGCGGGGGGGCTCCTACAATGAGCAGTTCTTC.

The chain employs TRBV7-6 and TRBJ2-1; D ambiguous. The CDR3 spans 15 residues. Germline CDR1 is SGHVS and CDR2 is FNYEAQ. V shed 5 bases and J shed 5 bases, with 16 bases lying between them. The DNA of the CDR3 is TGTGCCAGCAGCCCTCTTCCCCAGGAAAACAATGAGCAGTTCTTC. Protein sequence: CASSPLPQENNEQFF.

Points on this clone: The germline gene is not matched at one end of the junction; a read error may be the cause. The gene calls are TRBV7-7 and TRBJ2-5, with 7 bases lining up with TRBD1. The CDR3 is 15 amino acids. Germline lookup yields CDR1 SSHAT and CDR2 FNYEAQ (reference sequence). CDR3: CASSAGGSWGETQYF. CDR3 DNA: TGTGCTAGCAGCGCAGGGGGATCGTGGGGAGAGACCCAGTACTTC.

The V and J genes are TRBV10-2 and TRBJ2-3; a possible D gene is TRBD2 (5 bases). This CDR3 is built from 13 residues. Trimming shortened V by 5 bases and J by 5 bases, and 11 bases separated the two germline ends. The germline V gene has CDR1 WSHSY and CDR2 SAAADI. CDR3: CASSIRRGDTQYF. CDR3 nucleotides: TGCGCCAGCAGTATCCGTCGGGGAGATACGCAGTATTTT.

V gene TRBV5-4 combines with J gene TRBJ2-5; 7 bases are a match to TRBD1. CDR3 length equals 14 residues. CDR1 is SGHNT and CDR2 is YYREEE in the germline V gene (reference sequence). V was pared by 2 bases and J by 3 bases, with 4 bases of the junction left unmatched. CDR3 sequence reads: CASSLTGTEETQYF. CDR3 sequence (DNA): TGTGCCAGCAGCTTAACCGGGACAGAAGAGACCCAGTACTTC.

This clone was counted a single time. The chain joins TRBV2 to TRBJ1-1; D call uncertain. V was trimmed by 4 bases and J by 0 bases, leaving 9 bases between them. CDR1 and CDR2 from the germline V gene are SNHLY and FYNNEI. This CDR3 has 14 amino acids. The CDR3 reads CASSVGRLNTEAFF. The DNA for the CDR3 is TGTGCCAGCAGTGTGGGCAGGTTGAACACTGAAGCTTTCTTT.

The gene calls are TRBV27 and TRBJ1-1; D possibly corresponds to TRBD1 (5 bases). With 3 bases removed from V and 6 bases from J, the gap between germline ends came to 8 bases. CDR3 length: 12 amino acids. Germline CDR1 and CDR2: MNHEY and SMNVEV (reference sequence). The CDR3 DNA reads TGTGCCAGCAGTTTTGGGGGGTCTGAAGCTTTCTTT. Translation: CASSFGGSEAFF.

V usage is TRBV2 and J usage is TRBJ2-5, with TRBD2 matching 13 bases. V lost 10 bases, J lost 5 bases, and 13 bases stayed unmatched. Germline V CDR1 and CDR2: SNHLY, FYNNEI. The CDR3 is 16 residues long. Here the CDR3 reads CATSLEQGLAGETQYF. CDR3 DNA sequence: TGTGCCACCAGCCTAGAACAGGGACTAGCGGGGGAGACCCAGTACTTC.

The genes are TRBV5-4 and TRBJ2-5; 9 bases are shared with TRBD1. CDR3 length: 15 amino acids. Germline loops: CDR1 SGHNT, CDR2 YYREEE (reference sequence). V lost 4 bases and J lost 5; bases outside the gene matches: 9. As DNA, the CDR3 is TGTGCCAGCAGCGACAGGACAGGGGCGGGTGAGACCCAGTACTTC. Protein sequence: CASSDRTGAGETQYF.

The chain links TRBV6-1 to TRBJ2-5, with 7 bases lining up with TRBD2. The V gene end was trimmed by 11 bases and the J gene end by 4 bases; junction bases not matched to a gene: 10. The CDR3 length is 13 residues. Per the germline V gene, CDR1 is MNHNS and CDR2 is SASEGT. As DNA, the CDR3 is TGTGCCTTATCTAGCGGCCGGGCAGAGACCCAGTACTTC. This encodes CALSSGRAETQYF.

The genes are TRBV20-1 and TRBJ1-1; perhaps TRBD1 as D (5 bases). With 5 bases removed from V and 6 bases from J, the gap between germline ends came to 10 bases. Germline-derived CDR1 and CDR2 are DFQATT and SNEGSKA (reference sequence). CDR3 length: 11 amino acids. CDR3: CSAPGIPEAFF. For the CDR3, the DNA is TGCAGTGCTCCAGGGATCCCTGAAGCTTTCTTT.

The chain combines TRBV28 with TRBJ2-7; perhaps TRBD1 as D (6 bases). Trimming pared 3 bases from V and 11 bases from J, leaving 11 bases between. The CDR3 covers 11 residues. Looked up from germline, CDR1 is MDHEN and CDR2 is SYDVKM. CDR3 region: CASSFTQGKYF. Written as DNA, the CDR3 is TGTGCCAGCAGTTTTACGCAGGGGAAGTACTTC.

The genes are TRBV28 and TRBJ1-5; a weak D match, TRBD1 (6 bases). There are 15 residues in the CDR3. Germline V gene sequence: CDR1 MDHEN, CDR2 SYDVKM. Trimming left V 4 bases short and J 3 bases short, with 13 bases between. Here the CDR3 DNA reads TGTGCCAGCAGTTCCCTTGGACAGTCCAATCAGCCCCAGCATTTT. This translates into CASSSLGQSNQPQHF.

This chain uses TRBV12-3 or TRBV12-4 with TRBJ1-2; 12 bases map to TRBD1. CDR3 length: 13 amino acids. J lost 4 bases, V lost 6 bases, and 0 bases had no gene match. The CDR3 DNA follows: TGTGCCAGCAGGGGACAGGGGGCCTATGGCTACACCTTC. It translates to CASRGQGAYGYTF.

The chain joins TRBV11-2 to TRBJ2-1; 13 bases are a match to TRBD2. V gave up 5 bases and J gave up 7 bases; unmatched junction bases: 11. The germline CDR1 and CDR2 sequences are SGHAT and FQNNGV. This CDR3 is built from 17 residues. CDR3 bases: TGTGCCAGCAGCGACCCGGGACTAGCGGGGCTCGTAAATGAGCAGTTCTTC. Protein product: CASSDPGLAGLVNEQFF.

Only one count was recorded for this clone. V gene TRBV28 combines with J gene TRBJ2-3; 7 nucleotides agree with TRBD1. The ends lost 6 bases at V and 0 bases at J; junction bases unmatched: 6. The CDR3 is made up of 15 amino acids. Germline CDR1 MDHEN, CDR2 SYDVKM. In DNA form, the CDR3 reads TGTGCCAGCAGCAAGACAGGGTTTAGCACAGATACGCAGTATTTT. This translates into CASSKTGFSTDTQYF.

This chain connects TRBV15 to TRBJ2-1; a possible D gene is TRBD2 (5 bases). The CDR3 length is 15 residues. Germline V gene sequence: CDR1 LNHNV, CDR2 YYDKDF (reference sequence). The V gene lost 0 bases and the J gene lost 1 base, with 7 bases spanning the gap. This CDR3 reads CATSRDRGSYNEQFF. The CDR3, as DNA: TGTGCCACCAGCAGAGATCGGGGATCCTACAATGAGCAGTTCTTC.

The V and J genes are TRBV28 and TRBJ1-4; 7 bases are a match to TRBD1. Germline V lookup: CDR1 MDHEN, CDR2 SYDVKM. With V trimmed by 8 bases and J by 3 bases, 18 bases remained unmatched. This CDR3 is 18 amino acids long. CDR3 in amino acids: CASERQGLTEVANEKLFF. CDR3 in DNA: TGTGCCAGCGAAAGACAGGGTCTTACGGAGGTGGCTAATGAAAAACTGTTTTTT.

The genes are TRBV5-1 and TRBJ2-3; TRBD2 matches at 15 bases. Germline trimming cut 4 bases from V and 4 bases from J; bases unmatched to any gene: 7. Germline V gives CDR1 SGHRS, CDR2 YFSETQ. The CDR3 spans 17 residues. CDR3 bases: TGCGCCAGCAGCCTCGGGACTAGCGGGGGGACGTCAGATACGCAGTATTTT. Protein sequence: CASSLGTSGGTSDTQYF.

The chain joins TRBV4-3 to TRBJ2-3; D is possibly TRBD2 (6 bases). The germline V and J ends were trimmed by 1 base and 0 bases, with 11 bases remaining between them. Germline V gene lookup returns CDR1 LGHNA and CDR2 YSLEER. This CDR3 has 16 residues. The CDR3: CASSQAGRGSTDTQYF. The CDR3 DNA reads TGCGCCAGCAGCCAAGCGGGCCGGGGGAGCACAGATACGCAGTATTTT.

The chain is built from TRBV3-1 (or the pseudogene TRBV3-2) and TRBJ2-7; D perhaps matches TRBD2 (6 bases). The V gene lost 4 bases and the J gene lost 3 bases, with 13 bases spanning the gap. The CDR3 spans 14 residues. Germline V gene data show CDR1 as LGHDT and CDR2 as YNNKEL (reference sequence). The CDR3 sequence: CASSLGLSLYEQYF. The CDR3 coding sequence is TGTGCCAGCAGCCTGGGACTCTCCCTCTACGAGCAGTACTTC.

The rearrangement joins TRBV7-2 to TRBJ2-7; TRBD1 aligns across 7 bases. Germline trimming cut 5 bases from V and 1 base from J; bases unmatched to any gene: 8. CDR1 and CDR2 (germline): SGHTA, FQGNSA. The CDR3 has 15 amino acids. The CDR3 bases are TGTGCCAGCAGCCGCGAGGGGGCCGGGTCCTACGAGCAGTACTTC. This encodes CASSREGAGSYEQYF.

CDR3 sequence: CASSFSHAGELFF. In DNA, the CDR3 is TGTGCCAGCAGCTTCAGTCACGCCGGGGAGCTGTTTTTT. The J gene is TRBJ2-2, the V gene TRBV9; D call uncertain. The CDR3 totals 13 residues. Trimming shortened V by 4 bases and J by 6 bases, and 10 bases separated the two germline ends. CDR1 is SGDLS and CDR2 is YYNGEE in the germline V gene.

This sequence joins TRBV7-9 and TRBJ2-5, with D perhaps matching TRBD2 (5 bases). The V end lost 2 bases, the J end lost 2 bases, and 15 bases lay between the germline ends. Germline V CDR1 and CDR2: SEHNR, FQNEAQ (reference sequence). This CDR3 is 16 amino acids long. The CDR3 loop is CASSLSGDRGQETQYF. The DNA for the CDR3 is TGTGCCAGCAGCTTAAGCGGTGACCGTGGTCAAGAGACCCAGTACTTC.

The rearrangement links TRBV27 to TRBJ2-2, with 11 nucleotides matching TRBD2. The CDR3 has 16 amino acids. V was clipped by 8 bases and J by 2 bases; unmatched bases: 7. Germline V gives CDR1 MNHEY, CDR2 SMNVEV (reference sequence). DNA for the CDR3: TGTGCCAGCCGATCTAGCGGGGGGCTTAACACCGGGGAGCTGTTTTTT. As protein: CASRSSGGLNTGELFF.

V and J are TRBV2 and TRBJ1-2; D is unresolved. CDR1 SNHLY and CDR2 FYNNEI come from the germline V gene. The CDR3 length is 16 residues. V lost 2 bases and J 3 bases, leaving 16 bases between the germline ends. The CDR3 reads CASSEYGQALYYGYTF. The CDR3 DNA is TGTGCCAGCAGTGAATACGGCCAGGCTCTCTACTATGGCTACACCTTC.

This chain connects TRBV3-1 (or the pseudogene TRBV3-2) to TRBJ1-4; TRBD1 aligns across 7 bases. Germline V gene lookup returns CDR1 LGHDT and CDR2 YNNKEL (reference sequence). The CDR3 runs to 15 residues. V lost 5 bases, J lost 0 bases, and 3 bases stayed unmatched. This chain's CDR3 is CASSTQGATNEKLFF. As DNA, the CDR3 is TGTGCCAGCAGCACCCAGGGGGCAACTAATGAAAAACTGTTTTTT.

This rearrangement joins TRBV10-2 to TRBJ1-1; TRBD1 agrees at 7 bases. V was clipped by 1 base and J by 1 base; unmatched bases: 6. This CDR3 is 16 amino acids long. From germline, CDR1 is WSHSY and CDR2 SAAADI. CDR3 sequence reads: CASSEFVRDRNTEAFF. In DNA form, the CDR3 reads TGCGCCAGCAGTGAGTTCGTCCGGGACAGGAACACTGAAGCTTTCTTT.